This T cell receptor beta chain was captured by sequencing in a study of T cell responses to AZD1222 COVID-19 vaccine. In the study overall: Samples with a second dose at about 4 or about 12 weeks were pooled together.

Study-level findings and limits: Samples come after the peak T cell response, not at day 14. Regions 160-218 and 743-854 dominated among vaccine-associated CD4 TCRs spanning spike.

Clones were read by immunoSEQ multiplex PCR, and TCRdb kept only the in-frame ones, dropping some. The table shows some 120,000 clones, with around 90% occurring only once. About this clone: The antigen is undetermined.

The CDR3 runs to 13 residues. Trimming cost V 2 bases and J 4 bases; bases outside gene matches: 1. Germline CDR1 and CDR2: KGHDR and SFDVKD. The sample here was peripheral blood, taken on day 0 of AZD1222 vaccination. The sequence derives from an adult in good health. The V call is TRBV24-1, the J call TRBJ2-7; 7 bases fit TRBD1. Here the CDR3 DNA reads TGTGCCACCAGTGATTACAGGGGTTACGAGCAGTACTTC. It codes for CATSDYRGYEQYF.